This TCR beta chain was identified during a study of PD-L1 blockade in urothelial cancer. Across the study: Specimens of blood held a median count of roughly 150,000 T cells.

Specified time point: peripheral blood 6 weeks after treatment start. Germline trimming cut 5 bases from V and 8 bases from J; bases unmatched to any gene: 4. Germline CDR1 and CDR2: LNHDA and SQIVND (reference sequence). The CDR3 runs 14 residues. Only in-frame clones appear in the TCRdb table, and some are missing; sequencing was by immunoSEQ multiplex PCR. The data hold 35,000 to 45,000 clones, with about 88% observed a single time. The material was PBMCs, obtained around atezolizumab (anti-PD-L1) treatment. The chain joins TRBV19 to TRBJ2-1, with 12 bases matching TRBD2. The clonotype was recovered from a man aged 70-80 years with urothelial cancer. Here the CDR3 reads CASSPTSGGHEQFF. CDR3 bases: TGTGCCAGTAGTCCGACTAGCGGGGGCCATGAGCAGTTCTTC.